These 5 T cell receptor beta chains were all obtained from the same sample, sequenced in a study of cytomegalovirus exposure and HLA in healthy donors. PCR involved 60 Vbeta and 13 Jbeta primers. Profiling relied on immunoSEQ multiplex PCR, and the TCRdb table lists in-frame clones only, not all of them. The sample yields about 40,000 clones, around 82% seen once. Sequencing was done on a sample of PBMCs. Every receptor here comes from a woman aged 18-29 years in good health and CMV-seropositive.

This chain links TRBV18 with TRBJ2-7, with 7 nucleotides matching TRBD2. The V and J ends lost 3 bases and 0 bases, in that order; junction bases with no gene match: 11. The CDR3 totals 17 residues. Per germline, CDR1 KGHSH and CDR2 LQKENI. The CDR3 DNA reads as TGTGCCAGCTCACCGTCGGCGTTCGGCGGGGGCTCCTACGAGCAGTACTTC. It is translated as CASSPSAFGGGSYEQYF.

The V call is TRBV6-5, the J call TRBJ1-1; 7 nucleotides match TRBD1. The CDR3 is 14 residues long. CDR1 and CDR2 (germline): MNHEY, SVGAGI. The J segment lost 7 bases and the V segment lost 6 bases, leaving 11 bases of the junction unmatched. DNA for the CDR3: TGTGCCAGCAGACCCATACAGGGGTTCATTGAAGCTTTCTTT. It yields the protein CASRPIQGFIEAFF.

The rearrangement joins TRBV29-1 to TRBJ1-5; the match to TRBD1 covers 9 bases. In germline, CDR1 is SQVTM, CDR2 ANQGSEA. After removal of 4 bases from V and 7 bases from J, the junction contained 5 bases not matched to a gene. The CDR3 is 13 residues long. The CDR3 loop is CSVGTGVGQPQHF. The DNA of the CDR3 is TGCAGCGTTGGGACAGGGGTGGGCCAGCCCCAGCATTTT.

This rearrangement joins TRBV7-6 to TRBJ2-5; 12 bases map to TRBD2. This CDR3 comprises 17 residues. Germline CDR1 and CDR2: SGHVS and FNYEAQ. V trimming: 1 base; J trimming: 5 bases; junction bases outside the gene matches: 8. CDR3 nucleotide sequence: TGTGCCAGCAGCTTAGTGGCTAGCGGGAGGGCCGGGGAGACCCAGTACTTC. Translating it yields CASSLVASGRAGETQYF.

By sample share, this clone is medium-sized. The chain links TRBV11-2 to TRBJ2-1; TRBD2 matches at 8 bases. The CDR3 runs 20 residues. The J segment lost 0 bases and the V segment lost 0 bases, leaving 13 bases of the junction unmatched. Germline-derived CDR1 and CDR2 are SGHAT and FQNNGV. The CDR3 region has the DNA TGTGCCAGCAGCTTAGAAACAGCGGGAGACCCATGGGGCTCCTACAATGAGCAGTTCTTC. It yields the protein CASSLETAGDPWGSYNEQFF.